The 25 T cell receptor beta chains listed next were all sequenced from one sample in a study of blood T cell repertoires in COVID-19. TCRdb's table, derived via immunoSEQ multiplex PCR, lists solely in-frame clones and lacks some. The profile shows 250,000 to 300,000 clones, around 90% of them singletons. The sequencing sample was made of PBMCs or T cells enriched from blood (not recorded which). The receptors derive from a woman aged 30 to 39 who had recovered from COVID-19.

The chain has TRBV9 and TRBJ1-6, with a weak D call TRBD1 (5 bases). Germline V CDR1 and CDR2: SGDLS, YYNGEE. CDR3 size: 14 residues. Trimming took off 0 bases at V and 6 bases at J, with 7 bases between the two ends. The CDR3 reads CASSVAQGNSPLHF. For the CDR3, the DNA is TGTGCCAGCAGCGTAGCCCAGGGTAATTCACCCCTCCACTTT.

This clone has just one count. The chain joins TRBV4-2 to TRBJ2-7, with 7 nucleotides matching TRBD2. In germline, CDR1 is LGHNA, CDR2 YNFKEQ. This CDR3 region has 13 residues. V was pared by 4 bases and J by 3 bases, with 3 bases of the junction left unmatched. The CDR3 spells CASSPSGLYEQYF. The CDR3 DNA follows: TGTGCCAGCAGCCCTAGCGGCCTCTACGAGCAGTACTTC.

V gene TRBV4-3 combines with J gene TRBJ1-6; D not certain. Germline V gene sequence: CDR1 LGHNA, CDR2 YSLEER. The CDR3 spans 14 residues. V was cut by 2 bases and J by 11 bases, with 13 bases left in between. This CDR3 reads CASSQIFGRPPLHF. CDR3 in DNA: TGCGCCAGCAGCCAAATCTTCGGGAGGCCACCCCTCCACTTT.

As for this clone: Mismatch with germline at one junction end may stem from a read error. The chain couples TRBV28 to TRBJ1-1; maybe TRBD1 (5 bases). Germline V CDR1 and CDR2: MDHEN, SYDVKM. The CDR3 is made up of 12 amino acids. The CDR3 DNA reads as TGTGCCAGCAGTTCTCCAGGGTCTGAGGCTTTCTTT. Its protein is CASSSPGSEAFF.

DNA of the CDR3: TGTGCCAGCAGCCTGAGGGCGACTTCCGAGGCTTTCTTT. Translating gives CASSLRATSEAFF. The rearrangement links TRBV27 to TRBJ1-1, with D uncertain. Germline assignment: CDR1 MNHEY and CDR2 SMNVEV (reference sequence). CDR3 length equals 13 residues. V was clipped by 6 bases and J by 11 bases, with 19 bases between them.

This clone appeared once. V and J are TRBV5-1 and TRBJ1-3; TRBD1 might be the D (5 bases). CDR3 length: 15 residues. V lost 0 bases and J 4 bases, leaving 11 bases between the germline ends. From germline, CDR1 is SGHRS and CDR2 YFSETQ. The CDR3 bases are TGCGCCAGCAGCTTGGAGGGGCTCGGGGGAAACACCATATATTTT. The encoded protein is CASSLEGLGGNTIYF.

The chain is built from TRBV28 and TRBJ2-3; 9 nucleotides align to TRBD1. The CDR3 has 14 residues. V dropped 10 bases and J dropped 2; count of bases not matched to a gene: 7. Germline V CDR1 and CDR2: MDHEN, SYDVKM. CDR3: CATEDRGLTDTQYF. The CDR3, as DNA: TGTGCCACCGAGGACAGGGGCCTCACAGATACGCAGTATTTT. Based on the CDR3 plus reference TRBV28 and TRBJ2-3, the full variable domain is DVKVTQSSRYLVKRTGEKVFLECVQDMDHENMFWYRQDPGLGLRLIYFSYDVKMKEKGDIPEGYSVSREKKERFSLILESASTNQTSMYLCATEDRGLTDTQYFGPGTRLTVL.

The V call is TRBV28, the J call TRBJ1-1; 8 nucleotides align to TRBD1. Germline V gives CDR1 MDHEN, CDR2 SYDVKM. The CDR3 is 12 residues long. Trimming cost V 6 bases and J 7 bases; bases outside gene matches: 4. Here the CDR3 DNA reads TGTGCCAGCAGGCTAACAGGGGGTGAAGCTTTCTTT. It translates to CASRLTGGEAFF. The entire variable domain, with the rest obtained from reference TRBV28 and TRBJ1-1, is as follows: DVKVTQSSRYLVKRTGEKVFLECVQDMDHENMFWYRQDPGLGLRLIYFSYDVKMKEKGDIPEGYSVSREKKERFSLILESASTNQTSMYLCASRLTGGEAFFGQGTRLTVV.

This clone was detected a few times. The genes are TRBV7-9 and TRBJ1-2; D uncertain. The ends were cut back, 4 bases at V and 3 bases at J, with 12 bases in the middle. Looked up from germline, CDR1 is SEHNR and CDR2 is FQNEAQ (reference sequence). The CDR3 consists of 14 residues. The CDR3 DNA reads TGTGCCAGCAGCTCAATGGAGGACGACTATGGCTACACCTTC. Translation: CASSSMEDDYGYTF.

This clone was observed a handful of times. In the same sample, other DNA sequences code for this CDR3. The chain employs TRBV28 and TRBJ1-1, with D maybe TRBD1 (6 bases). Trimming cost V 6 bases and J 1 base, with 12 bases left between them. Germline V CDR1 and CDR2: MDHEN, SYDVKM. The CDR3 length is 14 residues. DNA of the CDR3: TGTGCCAGCAGCCTCCCGGGACAGAACACTGAAGCTTTCTTT. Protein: CASSLPGQNTEAFF.

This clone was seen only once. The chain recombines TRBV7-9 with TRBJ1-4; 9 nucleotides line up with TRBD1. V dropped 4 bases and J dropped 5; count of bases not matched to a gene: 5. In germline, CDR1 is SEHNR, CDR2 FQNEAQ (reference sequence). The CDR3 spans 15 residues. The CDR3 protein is CASSSLGTGNEKLFF. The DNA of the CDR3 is TGTGCCAGCAGCTCGCTGGGGACAGGGAATGAAAAACTGTTTTTT.

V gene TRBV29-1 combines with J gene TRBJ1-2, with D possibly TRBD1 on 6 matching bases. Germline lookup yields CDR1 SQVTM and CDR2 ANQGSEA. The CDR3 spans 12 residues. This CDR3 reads CRPDRPNYGYTF. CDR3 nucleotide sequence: TGCAGGCCGGACAGACCTAACTATGGCTACACCTTC. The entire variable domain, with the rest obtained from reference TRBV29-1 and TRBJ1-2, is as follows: SAVISQKPSRDICQRGTSLTIQCQVDSQVTMMFWYRQQPGQSLTLIATANQGSEATYESGFVIDKFPISRPNLTFSTLTVSNMSPEDSSIYLCRPDRPNYGYTFGSGTRLTVV.

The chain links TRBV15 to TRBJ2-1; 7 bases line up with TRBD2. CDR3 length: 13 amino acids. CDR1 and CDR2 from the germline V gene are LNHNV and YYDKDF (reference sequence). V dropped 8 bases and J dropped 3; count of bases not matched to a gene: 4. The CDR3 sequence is CATEAGLYNEQFF. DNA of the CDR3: TGTGCCACCGAAGCGGGACTCTACAATGAGCAGTTCTTC.

CDR3 in DNA: TGTGCCAGCAGTTCGACAGATTCCCCGTGGTACGAGCAGTACTTC. It translates to CASSSTDSPWYEQYF. The V call is TRBV28, the J call TRBJ2-7; possibly TRBD1 for D (5 bases). V dropped 4 bases and J dropped 4 bases, with 17 bases sitting between them. Per the germline V gene, CDR1 is MDHEN and CDR2 is SYDVKM. CDR3 length: 15 amino acids.

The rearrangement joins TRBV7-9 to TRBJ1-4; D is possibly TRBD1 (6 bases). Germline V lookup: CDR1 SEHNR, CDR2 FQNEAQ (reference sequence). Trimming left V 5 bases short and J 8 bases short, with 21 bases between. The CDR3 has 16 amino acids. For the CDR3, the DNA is TGTGCCAGCAGCCGCTCACAGGGCCGGGCAGAGGAAAAACTGTTTTTT. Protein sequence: CASSRSQGRAEEKLFF. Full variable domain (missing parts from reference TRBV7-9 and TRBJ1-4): DTGVSQNPRHKITKRGQNVTFRCDPISEHNRLYWYRQTLGQGPEFLTYFQNEAQLEKSRLLSDRFSAERPKGSFSTLEIQRTEQGDSAMYLCASSRSQGRAEEKLFFGSGTQLSVL.

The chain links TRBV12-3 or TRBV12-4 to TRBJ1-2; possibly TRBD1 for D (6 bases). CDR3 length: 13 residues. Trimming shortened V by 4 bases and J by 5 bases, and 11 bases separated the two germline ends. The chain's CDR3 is CASSYGQTYGYTF. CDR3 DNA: TGTGCCAGCAGTTACGGACAGACATATGGCTACACCTTC.

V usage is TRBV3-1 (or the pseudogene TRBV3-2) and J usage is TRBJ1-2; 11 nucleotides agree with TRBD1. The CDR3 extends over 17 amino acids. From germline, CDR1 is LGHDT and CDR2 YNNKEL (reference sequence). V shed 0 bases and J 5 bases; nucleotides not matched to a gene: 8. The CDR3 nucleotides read TGTGCCAGCAGCCAAGAGACCGGGACAGGGGGTCGGTATGGCTACACCTTC. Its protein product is CASSQETGTGGRYGYTF.

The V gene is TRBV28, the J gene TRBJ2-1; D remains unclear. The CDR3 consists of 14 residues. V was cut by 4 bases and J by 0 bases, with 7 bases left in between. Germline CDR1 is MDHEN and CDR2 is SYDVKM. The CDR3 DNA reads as TGTGCCAGCAGTTCGATCGGCTCCTACAATGAGCAGTTCTTC. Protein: CASSSIGSYNEQFF.

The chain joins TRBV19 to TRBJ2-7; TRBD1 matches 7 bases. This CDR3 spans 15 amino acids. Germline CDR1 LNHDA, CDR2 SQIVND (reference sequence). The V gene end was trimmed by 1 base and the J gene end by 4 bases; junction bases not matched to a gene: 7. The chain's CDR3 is CASSIGQGRGYEQYF. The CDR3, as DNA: TGTGCCAGTAGTATAGGACAGGGAAGAGGGTACGAGCAGTACTTC.

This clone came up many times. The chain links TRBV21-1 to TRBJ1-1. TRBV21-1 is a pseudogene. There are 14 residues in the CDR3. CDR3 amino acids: CAIPPKRDYTEAFF. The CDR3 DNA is TGTGCCATCCCTCCAAAGCGGGATTACACTGAAGCTTTCTTT.

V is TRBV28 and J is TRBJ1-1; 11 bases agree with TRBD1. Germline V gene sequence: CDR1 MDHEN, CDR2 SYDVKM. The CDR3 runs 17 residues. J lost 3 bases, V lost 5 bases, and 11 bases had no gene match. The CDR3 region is CASSPPWTGGYDTEAFF. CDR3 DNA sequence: TGTGCCAGCAGTCCACCCTGGACAGGGGGCTACGACACTGAAGCTTTCTTT.

Here the CDR3 reads CASSLNWANGYTF. For the CDR3, the DNA is TGTGCCAGCAGCTTAAACTGGGCGAATGGCTACACCTTC. The gene calls are TRBV11-2 and TRBJ1-2; unclear D gene. CDR1 and CDR2 from the germline V gene are SGHAT and FQNNGV. This CDR3 has 13 residues. Trimming took off 2 bases at V and 6 bases at J, with 10 bases between the two ends.

The DNA of the CDR3 is TGCGCCAGCAGTGACTTCCGGACACTCGATAATTCACCCCTCCACTTT. It yields the protein CASSDFRTLDNSPLHF. This chain links TRBV10-2 with TRBJ1-6; possible D gene TRBD1, 5 bases. The CDR3 is made up of 16 amino acids. Germline CDR1 reads WSHSY; CDR2 reads SAAADI. Trimming took off 3 bases at V and 5 bases at J, with 14 bases between the two ends.

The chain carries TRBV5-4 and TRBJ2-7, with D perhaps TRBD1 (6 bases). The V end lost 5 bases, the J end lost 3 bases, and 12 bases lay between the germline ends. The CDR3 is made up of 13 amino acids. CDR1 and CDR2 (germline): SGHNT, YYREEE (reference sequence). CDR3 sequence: CASSPGHSYEQYF. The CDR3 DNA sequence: TGTGCCAGCAGTCCGGGACACAGCTACGAGCAGTACTTC.

CDR3 protein: CASSPLGSLGGDSYEQYF. DNA of the CDR3: TGTGCCAGCAGCCCCCTCGGGTCCCTAGGGGGGGACTCCTACGAGCAGTACTTC. The chain is built from TRBV13 and TRBJ2-7; D may be TRBD2 (7 bases). The germline V gene encodes CDR1 PRHDT and CDR2 FYEKMQ (reference sequence). Trimming stripped 5 bases from V and 0 bases from J, with 23 bases between. The CDR3 runs 18 residues.